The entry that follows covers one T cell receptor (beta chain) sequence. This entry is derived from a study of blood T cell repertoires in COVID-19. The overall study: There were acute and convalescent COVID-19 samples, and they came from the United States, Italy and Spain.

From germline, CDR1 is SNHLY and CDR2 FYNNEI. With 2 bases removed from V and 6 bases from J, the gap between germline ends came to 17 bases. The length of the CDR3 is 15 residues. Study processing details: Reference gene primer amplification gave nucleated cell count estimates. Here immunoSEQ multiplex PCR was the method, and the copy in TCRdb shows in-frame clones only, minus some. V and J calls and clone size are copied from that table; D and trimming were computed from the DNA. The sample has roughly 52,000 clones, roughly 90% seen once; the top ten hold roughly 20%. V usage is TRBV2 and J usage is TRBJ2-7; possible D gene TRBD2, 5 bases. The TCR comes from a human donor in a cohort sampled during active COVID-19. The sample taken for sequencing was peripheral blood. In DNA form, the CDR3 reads TGTGCCAGCAGTGAACCGACGGGATTGGATCTCGAGCAGTACTTC. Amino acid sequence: CASSEPTGLDLEQYF. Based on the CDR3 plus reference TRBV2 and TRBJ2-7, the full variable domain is EPEVTQTPSHQVTQMGQEVILRCVPISNHLYFYWYRQILGQKVEFLVSFYNNEISEKSEIFDDQFSVERPDGSNFTLKIRSTKLEDSAMYFCASSEPTGLDLEQYFGPGTRLTVT.